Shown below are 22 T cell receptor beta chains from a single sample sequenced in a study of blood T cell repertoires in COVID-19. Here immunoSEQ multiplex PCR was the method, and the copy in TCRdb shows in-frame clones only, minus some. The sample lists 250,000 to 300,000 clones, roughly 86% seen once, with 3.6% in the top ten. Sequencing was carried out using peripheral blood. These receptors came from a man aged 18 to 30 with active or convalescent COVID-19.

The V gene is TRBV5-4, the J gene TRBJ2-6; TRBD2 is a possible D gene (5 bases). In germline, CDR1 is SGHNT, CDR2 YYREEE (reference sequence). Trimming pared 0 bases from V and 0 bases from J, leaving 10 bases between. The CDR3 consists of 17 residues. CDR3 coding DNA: TGTGCCAGCAGCTTGGTTCTGACTAACTCTGGGGCCAACGTCCTGACTTTC. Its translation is CASSLVLTNSGANVLTF.

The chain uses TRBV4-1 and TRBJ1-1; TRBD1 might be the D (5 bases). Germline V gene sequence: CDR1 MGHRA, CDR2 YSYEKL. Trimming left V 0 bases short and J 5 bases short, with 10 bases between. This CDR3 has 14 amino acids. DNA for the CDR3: TGCGCCAGCAGCCAAGAGGAGGGGATAACTGAAGCTTTCTTT. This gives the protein CASSQEEGITEAFF.

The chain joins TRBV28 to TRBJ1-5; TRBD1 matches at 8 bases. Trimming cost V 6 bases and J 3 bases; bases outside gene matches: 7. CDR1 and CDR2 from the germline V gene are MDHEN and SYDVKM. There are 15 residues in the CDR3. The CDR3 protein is CASRLQGVHNQPQHF. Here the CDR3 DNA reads TGTGCCAGCAGATTACAGGGGGTCCACAATCAGCCCCAGCATTTT.

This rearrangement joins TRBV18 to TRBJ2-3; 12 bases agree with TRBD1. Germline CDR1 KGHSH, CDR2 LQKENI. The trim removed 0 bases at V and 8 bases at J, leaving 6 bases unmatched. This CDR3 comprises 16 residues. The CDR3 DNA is TGTGCCAGCTCACCACCGGGACAGGGGGCCGAGGGTACGCAGTATTTT. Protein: CASSPPGQGAEGTQYF.

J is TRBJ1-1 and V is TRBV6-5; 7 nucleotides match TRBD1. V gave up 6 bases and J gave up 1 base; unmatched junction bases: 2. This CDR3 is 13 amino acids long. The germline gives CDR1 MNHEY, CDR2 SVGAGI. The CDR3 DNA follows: TGTGCCAGCAGGGACAGGTCGAACACTGAAGCTTTCTTT. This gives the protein CASRDRSNTEAFF.

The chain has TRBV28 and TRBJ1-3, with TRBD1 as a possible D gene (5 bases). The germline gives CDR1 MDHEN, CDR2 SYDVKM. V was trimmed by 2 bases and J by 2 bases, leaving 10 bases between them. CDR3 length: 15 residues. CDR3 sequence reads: CASSLDLGPGNTIYF. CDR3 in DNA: TGTGCCAGCAGTTTAGACCTGGGGCCTGGAAACACCATATATTTT. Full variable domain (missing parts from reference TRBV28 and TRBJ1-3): DVKVTQSSRYLVKRTGEKVFLECVQDMDHENMFWYRQDPGLGLRLIYFSYDVKMKEKGDIPEGYSVSREKKERFSLILESASTNQTSMYLCASSLDLGPGNTIYFGEGSWLTVV.

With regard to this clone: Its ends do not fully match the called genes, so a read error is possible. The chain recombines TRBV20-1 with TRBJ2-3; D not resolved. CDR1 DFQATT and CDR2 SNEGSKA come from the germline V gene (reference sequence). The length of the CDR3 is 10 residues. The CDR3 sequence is CSASRDTQYF. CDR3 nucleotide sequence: TGCAGTGCTAGCAGAGATACGCAGTATTTT.

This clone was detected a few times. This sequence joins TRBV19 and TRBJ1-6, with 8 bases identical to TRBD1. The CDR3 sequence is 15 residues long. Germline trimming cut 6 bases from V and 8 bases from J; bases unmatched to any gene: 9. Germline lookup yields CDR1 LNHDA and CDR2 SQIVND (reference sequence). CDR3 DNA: TGTGCCAGTAGGTCGGTGGACAGGGATCATTCACCCCTCCACTTT. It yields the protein CASRSVDRDHSPLHF.

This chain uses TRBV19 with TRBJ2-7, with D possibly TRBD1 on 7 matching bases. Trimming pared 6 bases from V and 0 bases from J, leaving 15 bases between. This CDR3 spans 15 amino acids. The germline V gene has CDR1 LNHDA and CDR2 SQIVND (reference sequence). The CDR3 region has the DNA TGTGCCAGTAGCATCCTCCAGGGGGGCTCCTACGAGCAGTACTTC. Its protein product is CASSILQGGSYEQYF.

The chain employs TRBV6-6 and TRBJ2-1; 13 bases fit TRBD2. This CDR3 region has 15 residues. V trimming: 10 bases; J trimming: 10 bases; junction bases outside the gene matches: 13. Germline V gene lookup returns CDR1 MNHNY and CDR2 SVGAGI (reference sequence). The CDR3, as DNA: TGTGCCATCTCTAAGACTAGCGGGGGGTTGGGGGAGCAGTTCTTC. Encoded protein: CAISKTSGGLGEQFF.

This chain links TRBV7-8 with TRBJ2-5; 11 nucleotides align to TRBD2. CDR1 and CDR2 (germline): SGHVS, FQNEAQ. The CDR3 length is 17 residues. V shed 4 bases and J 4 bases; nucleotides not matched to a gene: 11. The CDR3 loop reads CASSYRLAGYGGETQYF. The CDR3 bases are TGTGCCAGCAGCTATAGACTAGCGGGATATGGAGGAGAGACCCAGTACTTC.

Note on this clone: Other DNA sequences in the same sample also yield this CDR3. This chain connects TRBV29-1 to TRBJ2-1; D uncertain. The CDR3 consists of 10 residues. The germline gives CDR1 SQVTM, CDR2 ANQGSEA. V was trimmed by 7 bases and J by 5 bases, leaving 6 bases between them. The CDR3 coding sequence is TGCAGCGCTGGAGACAATGAGCAGTTCTTC. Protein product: CSAGDNEQFF.

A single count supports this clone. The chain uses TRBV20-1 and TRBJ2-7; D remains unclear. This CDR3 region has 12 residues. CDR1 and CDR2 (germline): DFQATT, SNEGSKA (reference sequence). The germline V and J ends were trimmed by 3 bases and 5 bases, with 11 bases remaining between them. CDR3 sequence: CSASGQIDEQYF. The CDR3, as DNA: TGCAGTGCTAGTGGTCAGATCGACGAGCAGTACTTC.

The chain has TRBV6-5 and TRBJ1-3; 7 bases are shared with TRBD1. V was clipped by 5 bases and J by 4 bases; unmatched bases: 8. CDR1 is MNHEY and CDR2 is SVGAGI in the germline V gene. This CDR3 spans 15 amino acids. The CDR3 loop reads CASSTARGSGNTIYF. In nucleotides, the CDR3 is TGTGCCAGCAGTACCGCCAGGGGGTCCGGAAACACCATATATTTT.

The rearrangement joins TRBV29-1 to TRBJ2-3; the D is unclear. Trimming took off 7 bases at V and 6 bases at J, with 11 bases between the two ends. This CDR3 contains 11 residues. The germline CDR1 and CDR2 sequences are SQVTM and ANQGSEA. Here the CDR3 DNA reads TGCAGCGGCGAAACGGGTGATACGCAGTATTTT. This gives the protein CSGETGDTQYF.

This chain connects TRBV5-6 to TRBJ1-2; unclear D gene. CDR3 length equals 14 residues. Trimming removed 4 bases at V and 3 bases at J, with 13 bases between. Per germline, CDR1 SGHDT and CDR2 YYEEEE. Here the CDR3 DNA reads TGTGCCAGCAGCCCTGCGGGTCTCGACTATGGCTACACCTTC. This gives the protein CASSPAGLDYGYTF.

The CDR3 bases are TGTGCCAGCAGCTTAGACAGGTTGGGGGCGGGTAGTAATGAGCAGTTCTTC. It yields the protein CASSLDRLGAGSNEQFF. The rearrangement links TRBV7-6 to TRBJ2-1; possible D gene TRBD1, 6 bases. The CDR3 sequence is 17 residues long. V was shortened by 1 base and J by 7 bases, with 20 bases between the two germline ends. Germline values: CDR1 SGHVS, CDR2 FNYEAQ.

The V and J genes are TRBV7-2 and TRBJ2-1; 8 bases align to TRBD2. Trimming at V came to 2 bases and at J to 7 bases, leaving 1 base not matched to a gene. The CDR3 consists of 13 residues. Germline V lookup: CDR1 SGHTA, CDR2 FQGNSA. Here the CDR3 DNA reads TGTGCCAGCAGCTTACTAGCGGGTAATGAGCAGTTCTTC. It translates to CASSLLAGNEQFF.

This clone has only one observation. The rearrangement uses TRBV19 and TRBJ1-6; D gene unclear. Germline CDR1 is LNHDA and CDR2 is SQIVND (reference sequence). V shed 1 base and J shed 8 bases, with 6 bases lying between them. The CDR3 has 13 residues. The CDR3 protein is CASSIVSDSPLHF. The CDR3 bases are TGTGCCAGTAGTATAGTTTCGGATTCACCCCTCCACTTT.

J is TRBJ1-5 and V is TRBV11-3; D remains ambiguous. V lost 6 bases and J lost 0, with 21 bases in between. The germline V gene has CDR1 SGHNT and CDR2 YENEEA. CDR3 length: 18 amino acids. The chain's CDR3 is CASSYAPASLNSNQPQHF. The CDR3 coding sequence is TGTGCCAGCAGTTACGCCCCTGCCAGTCTGAATAGCAATCAGCCCCAGCATTTT.

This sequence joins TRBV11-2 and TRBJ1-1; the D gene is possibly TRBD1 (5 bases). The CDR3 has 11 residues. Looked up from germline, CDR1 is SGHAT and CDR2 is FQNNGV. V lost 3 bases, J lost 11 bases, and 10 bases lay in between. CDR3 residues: CASSFGQGAFF. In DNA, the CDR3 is TGTGCCAGCAGCTTCGGGCAGGGTGCTTTCTTT.

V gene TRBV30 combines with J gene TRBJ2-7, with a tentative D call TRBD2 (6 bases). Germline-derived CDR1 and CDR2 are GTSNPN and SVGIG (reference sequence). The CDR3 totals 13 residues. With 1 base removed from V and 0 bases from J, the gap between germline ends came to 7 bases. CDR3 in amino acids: CAWSGTTSYEQYF. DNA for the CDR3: TGTGCCTGGAGTGGGACTACCTCCTACGAGCAGTACTTC.